The clone carrying this TCR beta chain was detected only once. Its antigen is as yet unknown. The data were produced by immunoSEQ multiplex PCR, yet TCRdb's version contains in-frame clones alone and is incomplete. Counted here are over 100,000 clones, over 75% occurring once; the ten biggest clones make up less than 4%. These data originate in a study of T cell responses to AZD1222 COVID-19 vaccine. Background on the study: Analysis merged second doses at about 4 or about 12 weeks. Study-level findings and limits: Possibly, clonal diversity was underestimated; donors were largely white British and included more females. Variant regions that are unmutated are reportedly the target of nearly half of spike-specific TCRs.

Germline lookup yields CDR1 MNHNY and CDR2 SVGAGI (reference sequence). The CDR3 runs to 16 residues. Deletions cut 2 bases from V and 3 bases from J, with 14 bases between. Material: peripheral blood, obtained on day 0 of AZD1222 vaccination. This receptor was obtained from an adult in good health. The chain combines TRBV6-6 with TRBJ1-5; a weak D match, TRBD1 (5 bases). As DNA, the CDR3 is TGTGCCAGCAGTTACGGTTCGGGGGGATTCAATCAGCCCCAGCATTTT. Its protein is CASSYGSGGFNQPQHF.